This entry features one T cell receptor (beta chain) sequence. Antigen specificity is unknown. V lost 5 bases and J lost 3; bases outside the gene matches: 5. The length of the CDR3 is 15 residues. CDR1 and CDR2 from the germline V gene are MNHEY and SVGEGT. TCRdb analysed the RT-PCR reads with MiXCR anew, one entry per CDR3 protein. Of around 790,000 distinct CDR3 sequences listed, over 20% are singletons. These data are taken from a study of response to subunit inactivated influenza vaccine. Notes on the study in general: Each seasonal influenza vaccination recruits few new T cells, the authors suggested.

The receptor comes from a man between 45 and 60 years old who received an inactivated influenza vaccine. J is TRBJ2-5 and V is TRBV6-2 or TRBV6-3; 11 bases line up with TRBD2. The source was PBMCs from blood, collected 5 days after vaccination. The CDR3 DNA reads as TGTGCCAGCAGTACCGGGACTAGCGGCAAAGAGACCCAGTACTTC. It yields the protein CASSTGTSGKETQYF.